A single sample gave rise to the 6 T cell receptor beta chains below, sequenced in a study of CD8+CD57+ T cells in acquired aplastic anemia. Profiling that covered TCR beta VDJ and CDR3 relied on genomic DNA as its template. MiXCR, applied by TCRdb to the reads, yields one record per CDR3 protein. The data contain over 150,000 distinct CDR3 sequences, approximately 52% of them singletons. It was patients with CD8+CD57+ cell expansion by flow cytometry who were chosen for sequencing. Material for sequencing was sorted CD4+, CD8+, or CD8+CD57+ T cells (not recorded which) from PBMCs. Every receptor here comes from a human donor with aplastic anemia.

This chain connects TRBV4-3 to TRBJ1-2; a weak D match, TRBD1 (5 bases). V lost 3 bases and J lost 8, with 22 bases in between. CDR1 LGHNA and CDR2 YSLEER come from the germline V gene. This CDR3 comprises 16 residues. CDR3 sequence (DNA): TGCGCCAGCAGCCAGGCCTGGGGCACGGGCTTCAGGGGCTACACCTTC. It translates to CASSQAWGTGFRGYTF.

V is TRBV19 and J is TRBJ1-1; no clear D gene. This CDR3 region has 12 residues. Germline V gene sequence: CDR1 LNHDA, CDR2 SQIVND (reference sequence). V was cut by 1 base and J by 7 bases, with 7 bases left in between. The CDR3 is CASSIGTDEAFF. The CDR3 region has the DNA TGTGCCAGTAGTATAGGTACGGATGAAGCTTTCTTT.

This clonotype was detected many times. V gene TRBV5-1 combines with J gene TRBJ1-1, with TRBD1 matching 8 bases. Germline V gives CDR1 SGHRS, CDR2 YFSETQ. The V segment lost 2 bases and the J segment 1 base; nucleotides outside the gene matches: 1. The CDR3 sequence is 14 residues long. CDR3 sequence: CASSFDRGNTEAFF. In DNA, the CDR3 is TGCGCCAGCAGCTTTGACAGGGGGAACACTGAAGCTTTCTTT.

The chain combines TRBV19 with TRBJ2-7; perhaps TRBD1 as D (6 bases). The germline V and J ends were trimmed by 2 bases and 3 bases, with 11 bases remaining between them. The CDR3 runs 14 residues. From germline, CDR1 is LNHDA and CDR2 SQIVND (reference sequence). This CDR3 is CASSISGRGYEQYF. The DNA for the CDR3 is TGTGCCAGTAGTATATCGGGCAGGGGCTACGAGCAGTACTTC.

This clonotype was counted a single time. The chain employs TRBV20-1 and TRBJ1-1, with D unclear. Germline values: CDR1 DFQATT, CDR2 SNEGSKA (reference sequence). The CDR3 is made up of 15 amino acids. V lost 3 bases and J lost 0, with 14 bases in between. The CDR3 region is CSASNGQLMNTEAFF. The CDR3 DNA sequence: TGCAGTGCTAGTAATGGGCAGTTGATGAACACTGAAGCTTTCTTT.

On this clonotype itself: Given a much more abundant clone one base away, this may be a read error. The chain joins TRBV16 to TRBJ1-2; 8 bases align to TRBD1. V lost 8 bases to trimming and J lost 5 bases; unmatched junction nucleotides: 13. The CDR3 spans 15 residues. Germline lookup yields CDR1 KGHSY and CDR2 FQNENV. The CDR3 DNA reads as TGTGCCAGCCCGCAAATTACGGGACAGGCTTATGGCTACACCTTC. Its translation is CASPQITGQAYGYTF.